This T cell receptor beta chain originates from a study of OX40 agonist ivuxolimab in advanced cancers. General notes on the study: Ivuxolimab was an agonistic, fully human IgG2 monoclonal antibody directed against OX40 (CD134), a costimulatory receptor. Intravenous ivuxolimab was administered to patients every 2 weeks at six dose levels: 0.01, 0.1, 0.3, 1.5, 3 and 10 mg/kg. Of the approximately 54 patients in dose escalation, some 20 had hepatocellular carcinoma, some 15 had melanoma, 9 had renal cell carcinoma and 9 had head and neck cancer. The dose-escalation cohort was almost 85% male with a mean age of approximately 59 years, ranging from about 23 to 85. Patients were allowed to have had prior anti-PD-1, anti-PD-L1 or anti-CTLA-4 therapy, and roughly two fifths of the dose-escalation patients had been treated with checkpoint inhibitors. Three dose-escalation patients achieved partial responses, one with hepatocellular carcinoma and two with cutaneous melanoma. Peripheral TCRbeta sequencing aimed to test whether ivuxolimab altered TCR sequence diversity and caused clonal T-cell expansion. The monotherapy dose-escalation portion (N of about 47 patients) of the phase I ivuxolimab trial is reported in the paper. Here is what the overall study found, with its caveats: Partial responders in the 0.1-3.0 mg/kg groups had among the lowest normalized peripheral clonal expansion, especially among CD8+ T cells. At doses of 0.1 to 3.0 mg/kg, clonal expansion of both CD4+ and CD8+ T cells in blood was seen between baseline and week 6. After ivuxolimab, CD8+ T cells had more expanded clones than CD4+ T cells on average. Antigen specificity was not determined for the clonally expanded peripheral T cells. Low levels of normalized T-cell clonal expansion were also seen in some patients who did not respond.

The CDR3 runs 16 amino acids, cysteine and phenylalanine included. Only the CDR3 portion is preserved as DNA: 48 bases, with reading frame beginning at the first base. The germline V gene encodes CDR1 SGHAT and CDR2 FQNNGV. Between the V and J ends, shortened by 2 bases and 7 bases respectively, the junction contains 18 bases. To sequence the TCRbeta CDR3 region, genomic DNA was isolated from the sorted cells. The immunoSEQ Assay was used to sequence the TCRbeta CDR3 regions. The immuneACCESS repertoire file appears here via TCRdb, limited to in-frame rearrangements. These files lack a portion of the clones; in checked studies, under half of the deficit traces to unresolved V genes, and the cause of the others is not known. Across this sample there are under 95,000 clones, with about 90% seen only once. Roughly 1.3% of the sample belongs to the ten largest clones. Remarks on this clone: Its antigen is still unknown. The record has no base qualities; no much larger clone is one base away.

The trial excluded patients who had a history of autoimmune disease or were on systemic immunosuppression. Peripheral blood for TCR sequencing was collected from all dose cohorts at baseline, on cycle 4 day 1, and on cycle 7 day 1. Samples were obtained from an open-label, multicenter, first-in-human phase I dose-escalation trial of ivuxolimab. Adults with locally advanced or metastatic melanoma, renal cell, hepatocellular, or head and neck squamous cell carcinoma were enrolled in the trial. Before TCR sequencing, CD4+ T cells and CD8+ T cells from peripheral blood were sorted into separate populations.

The sequence was obtained from an adult with an advanced solid tumor such as melanoma, head and neck, liver or kidney cancer. Sequencing was performed on CD4+ or CD8+ T cells sorted from blood, taken in a trial of the OX40 agonist ivuxolimab. Here the chain combines TRBV11-2 and TRBJ2-4; perhaps TRBD1 is the D gene, with 6 bases matching. The CDR3 in this case is CASSLNKQGIENIQYF. The DNA reads as follows: TGTGCCAGCAGCTTAAATAAACAGGGAATTGAGAACATTCAGTACTTC.